This T cell receptor beta chain originates from a study of cytomegalovirus exposure and HLA in healthy donors. Study background: Prior work identified 117 million unique TCR beta sequences in around 170 million T cells. Study-level results: Of the V segments, some could not be distinguished, including TRBV6-2 and TRBV6-3, and were excluded. Rare TCR sequences predominated, though certain public TCRs were found in many donors.

A remark on this clone: Its target is unknown.

13 Jbeta primers and 60 Vbeta primers were used for the PCR. Assay used: immunoSEQ multiplex PCR; TCRdb lists only in-frame clones, some missing. The repertoire consists of over 100,000 clones, with over 60% occurring once and the leading ten covering 2.5% to 3%. The CDR3 covers 15 residues. Germline V CDR1 and CDR2: LNHDA, SQIVND (reference sequence). V was shortened by 4 bases and J by 4 bases, with 14 bases between the two germline ends. This clonotype was obtained from a woman between 18 and 29 years old in good health and CMV-seropositive. This chain uses TRBV19 with TRBJ2-1, with D possibly being TRBD2 (6 bases). Sequenced input: PBMCs. The DNA for the CDR3 is TGTGCCAGTAGTAGACCGGGTAGCGGTTACAATGAGCAGTTCTTC. Encoded protein: CASSRPGSGYNEQFF.